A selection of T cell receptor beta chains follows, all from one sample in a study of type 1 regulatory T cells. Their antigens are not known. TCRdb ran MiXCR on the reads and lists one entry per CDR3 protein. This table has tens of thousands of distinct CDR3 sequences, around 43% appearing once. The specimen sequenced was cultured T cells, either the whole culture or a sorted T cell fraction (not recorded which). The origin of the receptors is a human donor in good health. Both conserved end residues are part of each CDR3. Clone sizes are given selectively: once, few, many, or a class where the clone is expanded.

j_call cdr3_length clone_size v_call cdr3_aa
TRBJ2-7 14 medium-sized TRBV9 CASSGSAQGYEQYF
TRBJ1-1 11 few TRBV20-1 CRASRGPEAFF
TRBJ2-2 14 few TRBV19 CASSSWGPTGELFF
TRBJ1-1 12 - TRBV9 CASRDPAAEAFF
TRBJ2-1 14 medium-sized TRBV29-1 CSVRGATSYNEQFF
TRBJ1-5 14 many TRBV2 CASTGETSNQPQHF
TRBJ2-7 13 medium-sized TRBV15 CATSRGVTYEQYF
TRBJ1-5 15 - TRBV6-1 CASSESGGQGQPQHF
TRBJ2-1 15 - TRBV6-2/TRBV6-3 CASRTSGFPYNEQFF
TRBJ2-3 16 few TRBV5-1 CASSLAPDRGADTQYF
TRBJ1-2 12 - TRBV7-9 CASSFAPGGYTF
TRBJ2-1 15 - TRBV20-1 CSASRRLAYYNEQFF
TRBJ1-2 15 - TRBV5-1 CASSPGQPTNYGYTF
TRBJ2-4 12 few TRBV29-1 CSGGASKNIQYF
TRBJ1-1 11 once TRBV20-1 CSARGDTEAFF
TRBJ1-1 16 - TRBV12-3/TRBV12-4 CASSLTGGNWYTEAFF
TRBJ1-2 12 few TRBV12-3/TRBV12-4 CASSAPGRSYTF
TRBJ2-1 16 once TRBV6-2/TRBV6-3 CASRLLYSGAYNEQFF
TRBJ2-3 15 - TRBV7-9 CASSRRGLGTDTQYF
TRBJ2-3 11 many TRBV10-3 CARGSTDTQYF
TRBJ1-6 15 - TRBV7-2 CASSLGRGYNSPLHF
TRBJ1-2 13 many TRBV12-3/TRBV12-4 CASSRTYNYGYTF
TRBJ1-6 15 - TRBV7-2 CASSPRQGNNSPLHF
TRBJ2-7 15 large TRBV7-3 CASSAGGGPYYEQYF
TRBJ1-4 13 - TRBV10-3 CATTAGNNEKLFF
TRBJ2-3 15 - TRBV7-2 CASRPASLSTDTQYF
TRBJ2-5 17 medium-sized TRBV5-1 CASSSAWLGSLQETQYF
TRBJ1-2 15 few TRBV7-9 CASSLEVTGAYGYTF
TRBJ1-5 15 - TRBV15 CATSPFYRGTQPQHF
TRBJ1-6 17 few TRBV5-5 CASSRLLGPGGNSPLHF
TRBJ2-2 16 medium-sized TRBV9 CASSPRDRGRTGELFF
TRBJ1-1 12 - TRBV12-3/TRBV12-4 CASSLGGIEAFF
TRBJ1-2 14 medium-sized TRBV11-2 CASSLVQGADGYTF
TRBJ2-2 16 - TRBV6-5 CASSYSKGRGTGELFF
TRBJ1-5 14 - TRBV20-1 CSASLTGNDQPQHF
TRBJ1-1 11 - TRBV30 CAWRDTSEAFF
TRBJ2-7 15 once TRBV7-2 CASSPQGAWSYEQYF
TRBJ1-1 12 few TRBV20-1 CSAPRGQVEAFF
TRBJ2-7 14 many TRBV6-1 CASRAGLAGAEQYF
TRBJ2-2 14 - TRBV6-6 CASSPVAGTGELFF
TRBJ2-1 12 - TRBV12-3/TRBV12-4 CASRWSYNEQFF
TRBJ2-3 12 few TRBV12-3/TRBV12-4 CASASFSDTQYF